The 4 T cell receptor beta chains reported below all come from one sample, sequenced in a study of cytomegalovirus exposure and HLA in healthy donors. It was with 60 Vbeta and 13 Jbeta primers that the PCR ran. This table comes from immunoSEQ multiplex PCR, and its TCRdb copy is limited to in-frame clones, with some not included. This table holds roughly 190,000 clones, around 87% found once. The sequencing sample was made of PBMCs. The receptor source for this set is a man aged 25 to 45 in good health and CMV-seronegative.

V and J are TRBV7-8 and TRBJ2-7, with 13 bases aligning to TRBD2. The CDR3 has 14 amino acids. With V trimmed by 5 bases and J by 5 bases, 3 bases remained unmatched. The germline CDR1 and CDR2 sequences are SGHVS and FQNEAQ. The chain's CDR3 is CASSRGLAGDEQYF. The CDR3 region has the DNA TGTGCCAGCAGCCGAGGACTAGCGGGAGACGAGCAGTACTTC.

As regards this clone: Mismatch with germline at one junction end may stem from a read error. The sample carries other DNA sequences with the same CDR3. This chain uses TRBV9 with TRBJ2-1; TRBD2 is a possible D gene (5 bases). The length of the CDR3 is 12 residues. Per germline, CDR1 SGDLS and CDR2 YYNGEE. CDR3 amino acids: CASSVVSNEQFF. The CDR3 bases are TGTGCCAGTAGCGTAGTTAGTAATGAGCAGTTCTTC.

The table lists this clone with a few counts. The gene calls are TRBV4-3 and TRBJ2-2; D is undetermined. CDR3 length equals 13 residues. Germline V gene sequence: CDR1 LGHNA, CDR2 YSLEER. Trimming removed 3 bases at V and 3 bases at J, with 5 bases between. The DNA of the CDR3 is TGCGCCAGCAGCCAGGGCTACACCGGGGAGCTGTTTTTT. It translates to CASSQGYTGELFF.

CDR3 nucleotide sequence: TGCGCCAGCAGCTTACCCGGGACAGGGAGCTCCTACGAGCAGTACTTC. This sequence encodes CASSLPGTGSSYEQYF. The chain links TRBV5-1 to TRBJ2-7; 9 nucleotides line up with TRBD1. J lost 0 bases, V lost 2 bases, and 6 bases had no gene match. The CDR3 is 16 residues long. Germline V CDR1 and CDR2: SGHRS, YFSETQ.